This TCR beta chain was captured by sequencing in a study of prognosis after radiotherapy for stage I lung cancer. Notes on the study in general: Lower values of Shannon entropy after stereotactic body radiation therapy were seen in patients who developed distant metastases. Determination of whether the expanded TCR clones were tumor-specific was not performed.

Ten or more counts support this clonotype. What it binds is not known. From genomic DNA, two-round multiplex PCR was used to amplify TCR beta CDR3. First-round PCR employed TRBV- and TRBJ-specific primers for each gene. Second-round PCR employed universal primers. A single record per CDR3 protein comes from TCRdb applying MiXCR to the multiplex PCR reads. The sample lists fewer than 25,000 distinct CDR3 sequences; approximately 26% were seen once. This CDR3 comprises 13 residues. The germline V and J ends were trimmed by 3 bases and 2 bases, with 7 bases remaining between them. In germline, CDR1 is LGHDT, CDR2 YNNKEL (reference sequence).

Sequencing used PBMCs, obtained before or after stereotactic body radiation therapy (not recorded which). This chain links TRBV3-1 with TRBJ1-2; D not resolved. This receptor was obtained from a donor aged 50 or older with non-small cell lung cancer. CDR3 in DNA: TGTGCCAGCAGCCAGGGATTAAACTATGGCTACACCTTC. Protein product: CASSQGLNYGYTF.